Following are 20 T cell receptor beta chains from one sample sequenced in a study of CD8 T cells in Susac syndrome. Random hexamers were used to reverse transcribe an amount of roughly 0.5 to 1 ug RNA. TCRdb fed the immunoSEQ multiplex PCR reads into MiXCR, producing one record per CDR3 protein. The sample includes some 180,000 distinct CDR3 sequences, around nine tenths of them seen just once. What was sequenced was CD4+ T cells from PBMCs. The receptors come from a human donor with Susac syndrome.

The chain couples TRBV12-3 or TRBV12-4 to TRBJ2-7, with a tentative D call TRBD1 (5 bases). The CDR3 is 15 amino acids. V was shortened by 1 base and J by 4 bases, with 14 bases between the two germline ends. Here the CDR3 DNA reads TGTGCCAGCAGTTTAGGGGGCCTGCCAATTTACGAGCAGTACTTC. Translating gives CASSLGGLPIYEQYF.

The V gene is TRBV5-1, the J gene TRBJ2-5; 10 bases map to TRBD2. V gave up 6 bases and J gave up 2 bases; unmatched junction bases: 13. The CDR3 runs to 17 residues. CDR1 SGHRS and CDR2 YFSETQ come from the germline V gene. The CDR3 sequence is CASTPRLGAGGQETQYF. The CDR3 nucleotides are TGCGCCAGCACCCCACGCCTAGGAGCGGGGGGGCAAGAGACCCAGTACTTC.

This chain uses TRBV12-3 or TRBV12-4 with TRBJ1-3; 8 bases agree with TRBD1. The CDR3 runs to 14 residues. V was pared by 7 bases and J by 4 bases, with 6 bases of the junction left unmatched. CDR3 sequence reads: CASIATGAGNTIYF. CDR3 sequence (DNA): TGTGCCAGCATTGCGACAGGGGCCGGAAACACCATATATTTT.

The genes are TRBV7-2 and TRBJ2-1, with 7 bases aligning to TRBD2. From germline, CDR1 is SGHTA and CDR2 FQGNSA. J was trimmed by 13 bases and V by 2 bases; bases with no gene match: 5. This CDR3 is 12 amino acids long. As DNA, the CDR3 is TGTGCCAGCAGCTTAAGCGGGGTCATACAGTTCTTC. This encodes CASSLSGVIQFF.

This rearrangement joins TRBV20-1 to TRBJ1-5, with D maybe TRBD1 (6 bases). V was trimmed by 5 bases and J by 8 bases, leaving 16 bases between them. Germline V gene lookup returns CDR1 DFQATT and CDR2 SNEGSKA (reference sequence). The CDR3 covers 13 residues. CDR3 sequence: CSARRTNREPQHF. CDR3 bases: TGCAGTGCTCGCCGGACAAACAGGGAGCCCCAGCATTTT.

The chain combines TRBV3-1 with TRBJ2-1; D perhaps matches TRBD2 (7 bases). Deletions cut 3 bases from V and 9 bases from J, with 12 bases between. The CDR3 length is 13 residues. Per germline, CDR1 LGHDT and CDR2 YNNKEL (reference sequence). The DNA for the CDR3 is TGTGCCAGCAGCCAGGGGGGGGCGCCTGAGCAGTTCTTC. Translation: CASSQGGAPEQFF.

The genes are TRBV5-1 and TRBJ1-2; 9 nucleotides agree with TRBD1. This CDR3 region has 14 residues. Germline-derived CDR1 and CDR2 are SGHRS and YFSETQ. V lost 3 bases to trimming and J lost 7 bases; unmatched junction nucleotides: 7. For the CDR3, the DNA is TGCGCCAGCAGCTCGAGGGACAGGGCAGGTGGCTACACCTTC. Its translation is CASSSRDRAGGYTF.

V and J are TRBV20-1 and TRBJ1-1; D gene ambiguous. Per the germline V gene, CDR1 is DFQATT and CDR2 is SNEGSKA (reference sequence). Trimming pared 0 bases from V and 4 bases from J, leaving 6 bases between. The CDR3 loop spans 12 amino acids. The CDR3 reads CSARDDVTEAFF. In DNA, the CDR3 is TGCAGTGCTAGAGATGATGTCACTGAAGCTTTCTTT.

V and J are TRBV27 and TRBJ1-6; the D is unclear. Trimming cost V 3 bases and J 0 bases, with 9 bases left between them. The length of the CDR3 is 16 residues. Germline assignment: CDR1 MNHEY and CDR2 SMNVEV (reference sequence). DNA for the CDR3: TGTGCCAGCAGTTTCTTTCAAGGCTCCTATAATTCACCCCTCCACTTT. Translating gives CASSFFQGSYNSPLHF.

The chain employs TRBV23-1 and TRBJ2-2; 7 bases agree with TRBD1. TRBV23-1 falls under the ORF class, with uncertain function. V shed 6 bases and J 5 bases; nucleotides not matched to a gene: 15. CDR3 length: 17 residues. In nucleotides, the CDR3 is TGCGCCAGCAGACAAATTTGGGGCAGGGGGAAAACCGGGGAGCTGTTTTTT. It codes for CASRQIWGRGKTGELFF.

This clonotype was observed once. V and J are TRBV6-6 and TRBJ2-7, with D perhaps matching TRBD2 (5 bases). The germline CDR1 and CDR2 sequences are MNHNY and SVGAGI (reference sequence). The V gene lost 2 bases and the J gene lost 4 bases, with 12 bases spanning the gap. CDR3 size: 14 residues. The CDR3 DNA is TGTGCCAGCAGTTACGACTTCGGGGTGTACGAGCAGTACTTC. It is translated as CASSYDFGVYEQYF.

The chain uses TRBV4-1 and TRBJ2-7, with 14 bases aligning to TRBD2. Germline V CDR1 and CDR2: MGHRA, YSYEKL. V trimming: 4 bases; J trimming: 7 bases; junction bases outside the gene matches: 9. This CDR3 is 16 amino acids long. In DNA form, the CDR3 reads TGCGCCAGCAGCCGGCGACTAGCGGGGGGGCCGGGGGAGCAGTACTTC. It translates to CASSRRLAGGPGEQYF.

The chain is built from TRBV7-3 and TRBJ2-1; 12 bases line up with TRBD2. J was trimmed by 10 bases and V by 4 bases; bases with no gene match: 8. CDR1 and CDR2 from the germline V gene are SGHTA and FQGTGA. The CDR3 length is 15 residues. CDR3 amino acids: CASSSGTSGLGEQFF. The CDR3 nucleotides are TGTGCCAGCAGCTCCGGGACTAGCGGGTTAGGGGAGCAGTTCTTC. The full variable domain, with the rest looked up from reference TRBV7-3 and TRBJ2-1, is GAGVSQTPSNKVTEKGKYVELRCDPISGHTALYWYRQSLGQGPEFLIYFQGTGAADDSGLPNDRFFAVRPEGSVSTLKIQRTERGDSAVYLCASSSGTSGLGEQFFGPGTRLTVL.

V gene TRBV18 combines with J gene TRBJ1-1; D gene unclear. V dropped 2 bases and J dropped 3 bases, with 10 bases sitting between them. The CDR3 contains 14 residues. The germline CDR1 and CDR2 sequences are KGHSH and LQKENI. CDR3 sequence reads: CASSPKASHTEAFF. As DNA, the CDR3 is TGTGCCAGCTCACCAAAAGCATCACACACTGAAGCTTTCTTT.

This clonotype appeared once. The J gene is TRBJ2-7, the V gene TRBV27, with 9 bases identical to TRBD2. V shed 2 bases, J shed 6 bases, and the junction held 5 bases outside the gene matches. This CDR3 contains 14 residues. Germline-derived CDR1 and CDR2 are MNHEY and SMNVEV (reference sequence). The CDR3 protein is CASSLAGGSGEQYF. CDR3 coding DNA: TGTGCCAGCAGTTTAGCGGGAGGGTCCGGCGAGCAGTACTTC.

The gene calls are TRBV19 and TRBJ1-2, with a possible D match to TRBD1 (5 bases). The CDR3 runs to 14 residues. Looked up from germline, CDR1 is LNHDA and CDR2 is SQIVND (reference sequence). V was clipped by 2 bases and J by 3 bases, with 10 bases between them. The CDR3 DNA reads TGTGCCAGTAGTATAACCGGGACGGACTATGGCTACACCTTC. This translates into CASSITGTDYGYTF.

The chain has TRBV3-1 and TRBJ1-4, with D possibly being TRBD1 (5 bases). CDR3 length: 13 amino acids. Trimming took off 0 bases at V and 11 bases at J, with 10 bases between the two ends. Germline CDR1 LGHDT, CDR2 YNNKEL (reference sequence). The CDR3 DNA reads TGTGCCAGCAGCCAAGATGAGGGGAGGAAACTGTTTTTT. Translation gives CASSQDEGRKLFF.

This rearrangement joins TRBV5-5 to TRBJ1-2; TRBD1 might be the D (5 bases). The CDR3 length is 14 residues. The V and J ends lost 2 bases and 0 bases respectively, with 8 bases between them. Germline V gene data show CDR1 as SGHKS and CDR2 as YYEKEE (reference sequence). Here the CDR3 reads CASSFGGANYGYTF. Here the CDR3 DNA reads TGTGCCAGCAGCTTTGGAGGGGCTAACTATGGCTACACCTTC.

The chain carries TRBV10-3 and TRBJ1-4; tentative D call: TRBD1 (5 bases). The germline V and J ends were trimmed by 9 bases and 2 bases, with 10 bases remaining between them. The CDR3 spans 13 residues. CDR1 ENHRY and CDR2 SYGVKD come from the germline V gene. The DNA of the CDR3 is TGTGCCATACAACAGGAGACTAATGAAAAACTGTTTTTT. Translation: CAIQQETNEKLFF.

The CDR3 region is CASSESGYQPQHF. In DNA form, the CDR3 reads TGCGCCAGCAGTGAGTCGGGGTATCAGCCCCAGCATTTT. The chain employs TRBV10-2 and TRBJ1-5; D is uncertain. The CDR3 contains 13 residues. V was shortened by 0 bases and J by 5 bases, with 5 bases between the two germline ends. CDR1 and CDR2 from the germline V gene are WSHSY and SAAADI.